This T cell receptor beta chain was identified during a study of shared T cell receptors in the human thymus. The V and J ends lost 2 bases and 4 bases respectively, with 7 bases between them. This CDR3 is 13 amino acids long. CDR1 and CDR2 (germline): SGHRS, YFSETQ. Clones were read by immunoSEQ multiplex PCR, and TCRdb kept only the in-frame ones, dropping some. The sample yields under 700,000 clones, 70% to 80% seen once. These data were also reused for a study on human thymus T cells. That report notes: Resections from corrective heart surgery supplied the thymus tissue.

The clonotype was recovered from a boy in the first two years of life with a congenital heart defect. V and J are TRBV5-1 and TRBJ1-5; D might be TRBD1 (6 bases). The sample consisted of thymocytes. CDR3 coding DNA: TGCGCCAGCAGCTTCAGGGGAAATCAGCCCCAGCATTTT. Its protein is CASSFRGNQPQHF.